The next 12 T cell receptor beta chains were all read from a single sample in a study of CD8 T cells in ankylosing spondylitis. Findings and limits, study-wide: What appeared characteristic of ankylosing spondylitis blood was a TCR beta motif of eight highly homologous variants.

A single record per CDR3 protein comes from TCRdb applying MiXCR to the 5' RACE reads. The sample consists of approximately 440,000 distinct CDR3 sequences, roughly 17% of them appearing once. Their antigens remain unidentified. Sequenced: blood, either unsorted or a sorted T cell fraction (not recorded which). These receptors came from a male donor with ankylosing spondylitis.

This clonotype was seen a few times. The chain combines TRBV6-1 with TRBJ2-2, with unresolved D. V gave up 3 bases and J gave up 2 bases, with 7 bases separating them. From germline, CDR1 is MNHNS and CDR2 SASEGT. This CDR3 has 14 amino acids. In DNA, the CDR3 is TGTGCCAGCAGTGACAGACTTAACACCGGGGAGCTGTTTTTT. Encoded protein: CASSDRLNTGELFF.

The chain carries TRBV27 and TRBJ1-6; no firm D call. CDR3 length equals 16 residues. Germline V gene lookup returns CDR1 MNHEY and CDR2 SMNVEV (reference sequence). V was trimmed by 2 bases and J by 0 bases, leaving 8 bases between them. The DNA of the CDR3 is TGTGCCAGCAGTTTAGGACTGAGCTCCTATAATTCACCCCTCCACTTT. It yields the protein CASSLGLSSYNSPLHF.

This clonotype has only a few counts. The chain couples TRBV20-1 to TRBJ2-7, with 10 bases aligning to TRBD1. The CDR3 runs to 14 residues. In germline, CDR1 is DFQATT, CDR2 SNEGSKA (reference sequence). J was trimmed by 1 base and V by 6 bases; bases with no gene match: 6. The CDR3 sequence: CSAYPGQGSYEQYF. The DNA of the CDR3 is TGCAGTGCCTACCCGGGACAGGGGTCCTACGAGCAGTACTTC.

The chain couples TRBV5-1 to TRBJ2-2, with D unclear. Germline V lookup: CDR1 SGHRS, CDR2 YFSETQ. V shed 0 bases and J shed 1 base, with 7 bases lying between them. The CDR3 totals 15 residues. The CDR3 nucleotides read TGCGCCAGCAGCTTGGACTCTCAGAACACCGGGGAGCTGTTTTTT. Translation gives CASSLDSQNTGELFF.

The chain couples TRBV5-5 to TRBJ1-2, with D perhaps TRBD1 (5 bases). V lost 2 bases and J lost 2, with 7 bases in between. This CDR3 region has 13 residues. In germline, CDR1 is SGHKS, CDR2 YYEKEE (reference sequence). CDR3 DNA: TGTGCCAGCAGCTTCGAGGGGAACTATGGCTACACCTTC. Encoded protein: CASSFEGNYGYTF.

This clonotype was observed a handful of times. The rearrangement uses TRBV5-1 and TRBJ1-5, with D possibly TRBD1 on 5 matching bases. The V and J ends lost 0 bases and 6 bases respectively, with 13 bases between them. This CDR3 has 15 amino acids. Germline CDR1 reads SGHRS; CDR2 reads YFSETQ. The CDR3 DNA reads TGCGCCAGCAGCTTGGACGGCAGGGACGCTCAGCCCCAGCATTTT. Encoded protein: CASSLDGRDAQPQHF.

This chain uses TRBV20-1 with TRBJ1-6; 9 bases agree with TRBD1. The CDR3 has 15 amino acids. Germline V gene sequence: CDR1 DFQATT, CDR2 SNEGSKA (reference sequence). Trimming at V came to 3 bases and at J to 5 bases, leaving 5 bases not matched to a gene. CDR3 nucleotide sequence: TGCAGTGCTAGGACCGGGACAGGGAATAATTCACCCCTCCACTTT. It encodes CSARTGTGNNSPLHF.

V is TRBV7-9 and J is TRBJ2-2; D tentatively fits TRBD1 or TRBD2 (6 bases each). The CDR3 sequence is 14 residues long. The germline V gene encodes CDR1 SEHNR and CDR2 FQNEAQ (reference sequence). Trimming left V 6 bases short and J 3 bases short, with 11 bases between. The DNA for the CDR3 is TGTGCCAGCAGGCGAGGGGGGTACACCGGGGAGCTGTTTTTT. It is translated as CASRRGGYTGELFF. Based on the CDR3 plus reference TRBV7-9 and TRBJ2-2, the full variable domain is DTGVSQNPRHKITKRGQNVTFRCDPISEHNRLYWYRQTLGQGPEFLTYFQNEAQLEKSRLLSDRFSAERPKGSFSTLEIQRTEQGDSAMYLCASRRGGYTGELFFGEGSRLTVL.

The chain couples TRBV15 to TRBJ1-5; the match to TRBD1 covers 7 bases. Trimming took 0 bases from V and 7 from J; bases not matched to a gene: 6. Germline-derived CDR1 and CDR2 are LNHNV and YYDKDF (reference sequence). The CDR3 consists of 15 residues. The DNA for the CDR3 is TGTGCCACCAGCAGAGACAGGGGGAACGGCCAGCCCCAGCATTTT. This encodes CATSRDRGNGQPQHF.

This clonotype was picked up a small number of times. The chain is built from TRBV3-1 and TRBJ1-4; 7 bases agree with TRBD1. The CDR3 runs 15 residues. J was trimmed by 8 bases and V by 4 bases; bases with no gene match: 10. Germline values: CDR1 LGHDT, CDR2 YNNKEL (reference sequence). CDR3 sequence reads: CASSLRTGGMEKLFF. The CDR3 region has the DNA TGTGCCAGCAGCCTGCGGACAGGAGGAATGGAAAAACTGTTTTTT.

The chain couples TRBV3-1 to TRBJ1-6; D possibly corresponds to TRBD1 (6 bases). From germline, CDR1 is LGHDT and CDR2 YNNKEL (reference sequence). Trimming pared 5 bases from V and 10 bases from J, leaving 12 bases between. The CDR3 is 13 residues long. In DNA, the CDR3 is TGTGCCAGCAGCACCACAGGGTACTCACCCCTCCACTTT. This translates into CASSTTGYSPLHF.

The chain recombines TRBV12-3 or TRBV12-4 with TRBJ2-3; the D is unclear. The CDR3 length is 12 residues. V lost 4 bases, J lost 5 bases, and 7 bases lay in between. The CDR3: CASSSWGDTQYF. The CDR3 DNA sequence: TGTGCCAGCAGTTCCTGGGGAGATACGCAGTATTTT.